What follows are 12 T cell receptor beta chains derived from one specimen sequenced in a study of T cells and Merkel cell carcinoma outcomes. Method: immunoSEQ multiplex PCR; TCRdb's copy keeps in-frame clones and lacks some. The table lists under 350 clones, less than 95% of them singletons. The specimen sequenced was tumor tissue from Merkel cell carcinoma. The receptors shown here come from a human donor with Merkel cell carcinoma.

The chain employs TRBV19 and TRBJ2-1; 7 nucleotides agree with TRBD1. The ends lost 5 bases at V and 8 bases at J; junction bases unmatched: 6. CDR1 and CDR2 from the germline V gene are LNHDA and SQIVND (reference sequence). The CDR3 is 13 residues long. CDR3 nucleotide sequence: TGTGCCAGTAGTCCACAGGGGTTCGATGAGCAGTTCTTC. Translation: CASSPQGFDEQFF.

This sequence joins TRBV19 and TRBJ1-1; unclear D gene. The CDR3 extends over 14 amino acids. Trimming left V 7 bases short and J 1 base short, with 13 bases between. Germline-derived CDR1 and CDR2 are LNHDA and SQIVND (reference sequence). CDR3 in amino acids: CASMSRGWNTEAFF. CDR3 DNA sequence: TGTGCCAGTATGTCCCGGGGTTGGAACACTGAAGCTTTCTTT. The full variable domain, completed using reference TRBV19 and TRBJ1-1, is DGGITQSPKYLFRKEGQNVTLSCEQNLNHDAMYWYRQDPGQGLRLIYYSQIVNDFQKGDIAEGYSVSREKKESFPLTVTSAQKNPTAFYLCASMSRGWNTEAFFGQGTRLTVV.

In its sample, this clone was seen once. CDR3 sequence (DNA): TGTGCCAGCAGGCAAGGGTGGAGCAATCAGCCCCAGCATTTT. Its translation is CASRQGWSNQPQHF. This sequence joins TRBV2 and TRBJ1-5; no definite D call. This CDR3 has 14 residues. The V gene's germline CDR1 is SNHLY and CDR2 FYNNEI. Deletions cut 6 bases from V and 1 base from J, with 10 bases between.

The V call is TRBV29-1, the J call TRBJ1-1, with TRBD1 as a possible D gene (5 bases). CDR1 SQVTM and CDR2 ANQGSEA come from the germline V gene. Trimming shortened V by 6 bases and J by 3 bases, and 14 bases separated the two germline ends. CDR3 length: 13 residues. CDR3 residues: CSVLRGGDTEAFF. CDR3 in DNA: TGCAGCGTGCTTAGGGGTGGTGACACTGAAGCTTTCTTT.

V usage is TRBV6-5 and J usage is TRBJ2-5, with 7 bases fitting TRBD2. Germline V gives CDR1 MNHEY, CDR2 SVGAGI. This CDR3 comprises 15 residues. V gave up 0 bases and J gave up 3 bases; unmatched junction bases: 4. The CDR3 protein is CASSYSPSGKETQYF. In DNA form, the CDR3 reads TGTGCCAGCAGTTACTCTCCTAGCGGAAAAGAGACCCAGTACTTC.

The V gene is TRBV7-3, the J gene TRBJ2-2; 7 bases map to TRBD2. V dropped 2 bases and J dropped 6; count of bases not matched to a gene: 9. The CDR3 contains 16 residues. CDR1 and CDR2 from the germline V gene are SGHTA and FQGTGA. The CDR3 nucleotides are TGTGCCAGCAGCTTACAGAGTGGGAGGGCCTCCGGGGAGCTGTTTTTT. This encodes CASSLQSGRASGELFF. Looking up the rest from reference TRBV7-3 and TRBJ2-2 gives the full variable domain: GAGVSQTPSNKVTEKGKYVELRCDPISGHTALYWYRQSLGQGPEFLIYFQGTGAADDSGLPNDRFFAVRPEGSVSTLKIQRTERGDSAVYLCASSLQSGRASGELFFGEGSRLTVL.

The J gene is TRBJ2-1, the V gene TRBV13, with 12 bases aligning to TRBD2. CDR3 length: 17 amino acids. Trimming took 2 bases from V and 8 from J; bases not matched to a gene: 10. Germline assignment: CDR1 PRHDT and CDR2 FYEKMQ (reference sequence). Here the CDR3 reads CASSLYGSSGGDDEQFF. The DNA for the CDR3 is TGTGCCAGCAGCTTATATGGGTCTAGCGGGGGGGATGATGAGCAGTTCTTC.

V gene TRBV7-9 combines with J gene TRBJ2-4; no firm D call. The CDR3 runs to 13 residues. CDR1 and CDR2 from the germline V gene are SEHNR and FQNEAQ (reference sequence). The V gene lost 2 bases and the J gene lost 9 bases, with 11 bases spanning the gap. The CDR3 coding sequence is TGTGCCAGCAGCTTAAGGTCTGAAGGCATTCAGTACTTC. Protein product: CASSLRSEGIQYF.

The chain couples TRBV10-2 to TRBJ2-5; a possible D gene is TRBD1 (6 bases). The CDR3 extends over 16 amino acids. The V gene's germline CDR1 is WSHSY and CDR2 SAAADI. The V end was cut by 6 bases, the J end by 5 bases, with 22 bases between. In DNA, the CDR3 is TGCGCCAGCAGCGTCTACTTGGACAGATTGGGGGAGACCCAGTACTTC. Residues: CASSVYLDRLGETQYF.

The chain employs TRBV30 and TRBJ1-1; D gene ambiguous. The V end was cut by 4 bases, the J end by 5 bases, with 8 bases between. CDR1 and CDR2 from the germline V gene are GTSNPN and SVGIG (reference sequence). The CDR3 is 11 residues long. CDR3 region: CAWTTATEAFF. CDR3 DNA sequence: TGTGCCTGGACAACCGCTACTGAAGCTTTCTTT.

The chain carries TRBV28 and TRBJ2-7, with D tentatively TRBD2 (5 bases). CDR1 is MDHEN and CDR2 is SYDVKM in the germline V gene. V was pared by 1 base and J by 6 bases, with 13 bases between. This CDR3 is built from 14 residues. The DNA for the CDR3 is TGTGCCAGCAGTTTATTTCACCGGGCGGGCGAGCAGTACTTC. Protein: CASSLFHRAGEQYF.

This chain connects TRBV11-1 to TRBJ1-2, with TRBD1 identical over 9 bases. J was trimmed by 6 bases and V by 0 bases; bases with no gene match: 5. Germline CDR1 is SGHAT and CDR2 is FQDESV (reference sequence). This CDR3 has 15 residues. CDR3 protein: CASSLAGQGTNGYTF. CDR3 DNA sequence: TGTGCCAGCAGCTTAGCGGGACAGGGTACTAATGGCTACACCTTC.